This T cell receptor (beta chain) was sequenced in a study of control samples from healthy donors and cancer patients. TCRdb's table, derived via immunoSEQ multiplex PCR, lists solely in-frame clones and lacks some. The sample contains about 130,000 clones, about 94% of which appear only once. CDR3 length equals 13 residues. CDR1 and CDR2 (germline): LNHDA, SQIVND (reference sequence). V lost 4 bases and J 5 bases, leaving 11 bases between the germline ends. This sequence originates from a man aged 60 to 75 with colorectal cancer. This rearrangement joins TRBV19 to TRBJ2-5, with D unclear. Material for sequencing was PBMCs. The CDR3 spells CASSNLGAETQYF. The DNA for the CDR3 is TGTGCCAGTAGTAATCTGGGCGCGGAGACCCAGTACTTC.